This TCR beta chain was sequenced for a study of T cell responses to AZD1222 COVID-19 vaccine. Overall study results and limits: The donor cohort was predominantly white British with a female majority, and clonal diversity may have been underestimated. The span of vaccine-associated CD4 TCRs extended across spike, with dominance at 160-218 and 743-854. Just 5 to 7 people given AZD1222 tested seropositive at baseline. Compared with day 0, the breadth and depth of the Spike-specific TCR repertoire rose significantly after two doses of AZD1222.

About this clone itself: The antigen is undetermined.

Trimming stripped 2 bases from V and 5 bases from J, with 11 bases between. Germline CDR1 and CDR2: SGHNT and YYREEE (reference sequence). This CDR3 is built from 13 residues. Assay used: immunoSEQ multiplex PCR; TCRdb lists only in-frame clones, some missing. In the table there are some 140,000 clones, roughly 90% of which are singletons. This rearrangement joins TRBV5-4 to TRBJ2-7; D ambiguous. This material consisted of peripheral blood, taken on day 0 of MenACWY control vaccination. This receptor was identified in an adult in good health. The CDR3 protein is CASSLRITDEQYF. In DNA form, the CDR3 reads TGTGCCAGCAGCTTACGGATTACGGACGAGCAGTACTTC.